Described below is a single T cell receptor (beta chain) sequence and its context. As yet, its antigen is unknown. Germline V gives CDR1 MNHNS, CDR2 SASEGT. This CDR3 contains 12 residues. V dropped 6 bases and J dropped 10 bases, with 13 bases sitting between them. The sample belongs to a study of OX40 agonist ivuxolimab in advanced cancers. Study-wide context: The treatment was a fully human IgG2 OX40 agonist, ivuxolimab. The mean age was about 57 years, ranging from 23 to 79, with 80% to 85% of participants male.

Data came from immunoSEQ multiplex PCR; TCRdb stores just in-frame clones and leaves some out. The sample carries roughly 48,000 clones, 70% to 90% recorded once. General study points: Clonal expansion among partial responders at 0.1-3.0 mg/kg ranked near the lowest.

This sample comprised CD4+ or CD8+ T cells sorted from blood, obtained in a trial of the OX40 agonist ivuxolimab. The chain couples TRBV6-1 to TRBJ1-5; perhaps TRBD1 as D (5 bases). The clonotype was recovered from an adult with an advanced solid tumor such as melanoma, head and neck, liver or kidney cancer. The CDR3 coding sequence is TGTGCCAGCAGGAACCCAGGACAACCCCAGCATTTT. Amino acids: CASRNPGQPQHF.